This TCR beta chain was documented in a study of radiotherapy plus CTLA-4 blockade in lung cancer. Study context: Across the patients, objective responses occurred in less than 20%, and disease control in 30% to 35%. The study, taken as a whole, reports: Reported findings show early blood T cell clone dynamics, with interferon-beta, best predicted response.

Repertoires were generated with immunoSEQ multiplex PCR, while TCRdb's copy carries only in-frame clones and drops some. The repertoire holds fewer than 40,000 clones, around 70% seen once, with around 4.5% in the top ten. V lost 3 bases to trimming and J lost 2 bases, with 19 bases between them. The CDR3 is 17 amino acids. The germline CDR1 and CDR2 sequences are SGHTA and FQGNSA. Points on this clone: Antigen unknown.

This specimen was peripheral blood, taken from a patient treated with radiotherapy plus ipilimumab. The rearrangement links TRBV7-2 to TRBJ1-2; unclear D gene. The origin of this receptor is a human donor with non-small cell lung cancer whose response to radiotherapy plus ipilimumab could not be evaluated. CDR3 sequence reads: CASSLGGLLGFNYGYTF. The CDR3 bases are TGTGCCAGCAGCTTGGGTGGACTATTGGGGTTCAACTATGGCTACACCTTC.